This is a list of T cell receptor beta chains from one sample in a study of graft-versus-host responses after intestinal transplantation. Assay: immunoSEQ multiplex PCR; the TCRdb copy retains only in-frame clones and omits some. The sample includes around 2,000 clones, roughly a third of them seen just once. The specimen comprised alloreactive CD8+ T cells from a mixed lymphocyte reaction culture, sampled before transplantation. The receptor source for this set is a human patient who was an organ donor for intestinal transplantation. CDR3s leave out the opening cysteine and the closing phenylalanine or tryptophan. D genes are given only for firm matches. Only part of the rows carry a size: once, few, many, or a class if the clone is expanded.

cdr3_aa: ASSQDWTSDKSF; j_call: TRBJ2-1; d_call: NA; v_call: TRBV4-1; clone_size: few
cdr3_aa: AWTKDRTSGNTIY; j_call: TRBJ1-3; d_call: NA; v_call: TRBV30; clone_size: few
cdr3_aa: AWSVSGGAYGYT; j_call: TRBJ1-2; d_call: NA; v_call: TRBV30; clone_size: NA
cdr3_aa: ASSSTGSGEQY; j_call: TRBJ2-7; d_call: NA; v_call: TRBV7-3; clone_size: NA
cdr3_aa: ASSLASDTQY; j_call: TRBJ2-3; d_call: NA; v_call: TRBV11-2; clone_size: NA
cdr3_aa: ASSQIGTSYEQY; j_call: TRBJ2-7; d_call: NA; v_call: TRBV4-2; clone_size: NA
cdr3_aa: ASSLRRGGNTEAF; j_call: TRBJ1-1; d_call: NA; v_call: TRBV27; clone_size: NA
cdr3_aa: ASRSTGINTGELF; j_call: TRBJ2-2; d_call: TRBD1; v_call: TRBV5-1; clone_size: NA
cdr3_aa: ASSELISSPYEQY; j_call: TRBJ2-7; d_call: NA; v_call: TRBV6-1; clone_size: NA
cdr3_aa: ASSPGTGGYEQY; j_call: TRBJ2-7; d_call: TRBD1; v_call: TRBV27; clone_size: few
cdr3_aa: ASSLAEEYDNEQF; j_call: TRBJ2-1; d_call: NA; v_call: TRBV5-1; clone_size: medium-sized
cdr3_aa: ASSEEWGQETQY; j_call: TRBJ2-5; d_call: NA; v_call: TRBV10-1; clone_size: few
cdr3_aa: ASSLGQGVVYGYT; j_call: TRBJ1-2; d_call: TRBD1; v_call: TRBV13; clone_size: NA
cdr3_aa: ASSLQSYNSPLH; j_call: TRBJ1-6; d_call: NA; v_call: TRBV6-5; clone_size: few
cdr3_aa: ASSQGVQGKFTDTQY; j_call: TRBJ2-3; d_call: NA; v_call: TRBV4-2; clone_size: NA
cdr3_aa: ASSNLGPTYEQY; j_call: TRBJ2-7; d_call: NA; v_call: TRBV21-1; clone_size: few
cdr3_aa: ASSITGEGYEQY; j_call: TRBJ2-7; d_call: NA; v_call: TRBV19; clone_size: few
cdr3_aa: ASSLGGLLNEQF; j_call: TRBJ2-1; d_call: NA; v_call: TRBV7-9; clone_size: NA
cdr3_aa: ASSPVGDTQY; j_call: TRBJ2-3; d_call: NA; v_call: TRBV6-1; clone_size: few
cdr3_aa: ASSVAPSYEQF; j_call: TRBJ2-1; d_call: NA; v_call: TRBV2; clone_size: few
cdr3_aa: ASSLTTGELF; j_call: TRBJ2-2; d_call: NA; v_call: TRBV18; clone_size: few
cdr3_aa: ASRWGGRAEQY; j_call: TRBJ2-7; d_call: TRBD2; v_call: TRBV23-1; clone_size: few
cdr3_aa: ASSQEGQGMDEQY; j_call: TRBJ2-7; d_call: TRBD1; v_call: TRBV5-1; clone_size: few
cdr3_aa: ASSPLGTHNEQF; j_call: TRBJ2-1; d_call: NA; v_call: TRBV27; clone_size: few
cdr3_aa: ASSSLGHVVAEKLF; j_call: TRBJ1-4; d_call: NA; v_call: TRBV2; clone_size: NA
cdr3_aa: ASSFTGPEQY; j_call: TRBJ2-7; d_call: NA; v_call: TRBV6-5; clone_size: few
cdr3_aa: ASSYAAGTGELF; j_call: TRBJ2-2; d_call: TRBD2; v_call: TRBV6-5; clone_size: NA
cdr3_aa: ASREGGYGYT; j_call: TRBJ1-2; d_call: NA; v_call: TRBV25-1; clone_size: NA
cdr3_aa: SVETLHPGQGYGYT; j_call: TRBJ1-2; d_call: TRBD1; v_call: TRBV29-1; clone_size: NA
cdr3_aa: ASRPTQYSGNTIY; j_call: TRBJ1-3; d_call: NA; v_call: TRBV28; clone_size: medium-sized
cdr3_aa: ASSPTGGSGNTIY; j_call: TRBJ1-3; d_call: NA; v_call: TRBV6-1; clone_size: few
cdr3_aa: ASSLGGGSQPQH; j_call: TRBJ1-5; d_call: NA; v_call: TRBV7-8; clone_size: NA
cdr3_aa: ASSYGTSGGPETQY; j_call: TRBJ2-5; d_call: TRBD2; v_call: TRBV6-5; clone_size: NA
cdr3_aa: AWSVLAGELF; j_call: TRBJ2-2; d_call: NA; v_call: TRBV30; clone_size: few
cdr3_aa: ASSFQTFQGPNEKLF; j_call: TRBJ1-4; d_call: NA; v_call: TRBV7-8; clone_size: NA
cdr3_aa: ASSVPWTGRGSQPQH; j_call: TRBJ1-5; d_call: TRBD1; v_call: TRBV6-4; clone_size: NA
cdr3_aa: ASSEAWGADTQY; j_call: TRBJ2-3; d_call: NA; v_call: TRBV6-1; clone_size: few
cdr3_aa: ASSVNPDLNTEAF; j_call: TRBJ1-1; d_call: NA; v_call: TRBV9; clone_size: NA
cdr3_aa: ASSFAEGRYNEQF; j_call: TRBJ2-1; d_call: NA; v_call: TRBV11-3; clone_size: NA
cdr3_aa: ASSFGGAGELF; j_call: TRBJ2-2; d_call: TRBD2; v_call: TRBV27; clone_size: NA
cdr3_aa: ASSLGTGYGYT; j_call: TRBJ1-2; d_call: NA; v_call: TRBV7-2; clone_size: NA
cdr3_aa: ASSYRGSNYGYT; j_call: TRBJ1-2; d_call: TRBD1; v_call: TRBV2; clone_size: few
cdr3_aa: ASSYSRTYEQY; j_call: TRBJ2-7; d_call: NA; v_call: TRBV6-5; clone_size: NA
cdr3_aa: ASSIGGGVDTQY; j_call: TRBJ2-3; d_call: NA; v_call: TRBV19; clone_size: NA
cdr3_aa: ASSFVGLAEQY; j_call: TRBJ2-7; d_call: TRBD2; v_call: TRBV7-3; clone_size: few
cdr3_aa: ASSGDRGPNYGYT; j_call: TRBJ1-2; d_call: TRBD1; v_call: TRBV7-4; clone_size: few
cdr3_aa: ASSQERYIGYGYT; j_call: TRBJ1-2; d_call: NA; v_call: TRBV4-2; clone_size: NA
cdr3_aa: ASSLSVTDTQY; j_call: TRBJ2-3; d_call: NA; v_call: TRBV27; clone_size: few
cdr3_aa: ASSNRDRYYNSPLH; j_call: TRBJ1-6; d_call: TRBD1; v_call: TRBV19; clone_size: NA
cdr3_aa: ASSEGVEAF; j_call: TRBJ1-1; d_call: NA; v_call: TRBV2; clone_size: few
cdr3_aa: ASSAPGLGTDTQY; j_call: TRBJ2-3; d_call: TRBD2; v_call: TRBV28; clone_size: few